Below are 24 T cell receptor beta chains sequenced from a single sample in a study of response to subunit inactivated influenza vaccine. Each CDR3 protein gets one entry after TCRdb re-called the RT-PCR reads with MiXCR. The data hold about 540,000 distinct CDR3 sequences, with 14% observed a single time. Specimen: PBMCs from blood, collected less than 13 days after vaccination. Receptors were obtained from a man between 45 and 60 years old who received an inactivated influenza vaccine.

The V call is TRBV7-9, the J call TRBJ2-5; TRBD2 agrees at 8 bases. After removal of 7 bases from V and 4 bases from J, the junction contained 11 bases not matched to a gene. Germline CDR1 is SEHNR and CDR2 is FQNEAQ (reference sequence). The CDR3 is 15 residues long. The CDR3 is CASIEKLGLVETQYF. The DNA for the CDR3 is TGTGCCAGCATCGAAAAACTGGGACTAGTAGAGACCCAGTACTTC.

The rearrangement joins TRBV20-1 to TRBJ2-7; tentatively, D is TRBD2 (6 bases). Germline loops: CDR1 DFQATT, CDR2 SNEGSKA (reference sequence). V lost 6 bases and J lost 4, with 19 bases in between. The CDR3 has 14 residues. CDR3 sequence: CSAPLALGGYEQYF. The CDR3 DNA reads TGCAGTGCCCCCCTAGCTCTCGGGGGATACGAGCAGTACTTC.

V and J are TRBV6-5 and TRBJ1-1, with 8 bases fitting TRBD1. There are 16 residues in the CDR3. CDR1 and CDR2 from the germline V gene are MNHEY and SVGAGI. V gave up 3 bases and J gave up 2 bases; unmatched junction bases: 8. For the CDR3, the DNA is TGTGCCAGCAGTTATGTTTTTACAGGGGGAAACACTGAAGCTTTCTTT. Translated: CASSYVFTGGNTEAFF.

This clonotype turned up a few times. V usage is TRBV20-1 and J usage is TRBJ2-7, with 9 bases identical to TRBD1. This CDR3 has 19 amino acids. V lost 3 bases, J lost 1 base, and 19 bases stayed unmatched. Germline V lookup: CDR1 DFQATT, CDR2 SNEGSKA (reference sequence). CDR3 amino acids: CSARVSDRGVSGFSYEQYF. In DNA form, the CDR3 reads TGCAGTGCTAGGGTGTCGGACAGGGGAGTGAGTGGTTTTTCCTACGAGCAGTACTTC.

V usage is TRBV7-9 and J usage is TRBJ1-2; D is undetermined. Trimming cost V 6 bases and J 8 bases, with 10 bases left between them. Per germline, CDR1 SEHNR and CDR2 FQNEAQ (reference sequence). This CDR3 region has 11 residues. The CDR3 is CASRTGWGYTF. The DNA for the CDR3 is TGTGCCAGCAGGACCGGTTGGGGCTACACCTTC.

This rearrangement joins TRBV27 to TRBJ2-7; D remains unclear. The CDR3 has 14 residues. Germline lookup yields CDR1 MNHEY and CDR2 SMNVEV (reference sequence). V lost 4 bases and J lost 3, with 13 bases in between. The CDR3 loop reads CASSSNTNLYEQYF. CDR3 in DNA: TGTGCCAGCAGTTCCAACACGAACCTCTACGAGCAGTACTTC.

The rearrangement uses TRBV5-6 and TRBJ2-5, with D possibly matching TRBD2 (6 bases). Germline values: CDR1 SGHDT, CDR2 YYEEEE. V was shortened by 4 bases and J by 5 bases, with 18 bases between the two germline ends. This CDR3 is built from 15 residues. This CDR3 reads CASSPPVGGVETQYF. Here the CDR3 DNA reads TGTGCCAGCAGCCCGCCGGTGGGGGGTGTGGAGACCCAGTACTTC. The full variable domain, in which reference TRBV5-6 and TRBJ2-5 provide the parts outside the CDR3, is DAGVTQSPTHLIKTRGQQVTLRCSPKSGHDTVSWYQQALGQGPQFIFQYYEEEERQRGNFPDRFSGHQFPNYSSELNVNALLLGDSALYLCASSPPVGGVETQYFGPGTRLLVL.

The chain couples TRBV11-2 to TRBJ1-1, with 7 bases that match TRBD1. The CDR3 loop spans 16 amino acids. The V and J ends lost 2 bases and 1 base, in that order; junction bases with no gene match: 7. Germline V lookup: CDR1 SGHAT, CDR2 FQNNGV. In nucleotides, the CDR3 is TGTGCCAGCAGCTTATGGACAGGCCCCGCGAACACTGAAGCTTTCTTT. This encodes CASSLWTGPANTEAFF.

The chain links TRBV29-1 to TRBJ1-4; tentative D call: TRBD1 (6 bases). Trimming removed 6 bases at V and 8 bases at J, with 16 bases between. CDR1 is SQVTM and CDR2 is ANQGSEA in the germline V gene. The CDR3 has 13 residues. In DNA form, the CDR3 reads TGCAGCGTCGCTGGGGGGCAGGGAGAAAAACTGTTTTTT. Its protein product is CSVAGGQGEKLFF.

The gene calls are TRBV11-2 and TRBJ2-7; the D gene is possibly TRBD2 (5 bases). The CDR3 loop spans 14 amino acids. In germline, CDR1 is SGHAT, CDR2 FQNNGV. Trimming cost V 5 bases and J 4 bases, with 15 bases left between them. The CDR3 sequence: CASSRPQRGYEQYF. The CDR3 coding sequence is TGTGCCAGCAGCCGACCCCAACGGGGATACGAGCAGTACTTC.

The chain recombines TRBV5-1 with TRBJ2-7, with 11 bases matching TRBD2. The CDR3 loop spans 15 amino acids. V was pared by 4 bases and J by 0 bases, with 3 bases of the junction left unmatched. The germline V gene encodes CDR1 SGHRS and CDR2 YFSETQ. The CDR3 DNA is TGCGCCAGCAGCCTACTAGCGGGAGCCTCCTACGAGCAGTACTTC. Its translation: CASSLLAGASYEQYF.

The chain links TRBV11-2 to TRBJ1-1; D is perhaps TRBD1 (5 bases). Germline V gene lookup returns CDR1 SGHAT and CDR2 FQNNGV. This CDR3 has 16 amino acids. The V gene lost 5 bases and the J gene lost 0 bases, with 16 bases spanning the gap. The CDR3 sequence is CASSEGAGIMNTEAFF. The CDR3 DNA reads as TGTGCCAGCAGCGAAGGGGCAGGAATCATGAACACTGAAGCTTTCTTT.

The sample holds one count of this clonotype. The genes are TRBV5-1 and TRBJ2-1, with D tentatively TRBD1 (5 bases). The CDR3 covers 14 residues. The V gene lost 0 bases and the J gene lost 4 bases, with 8 bases spanning the gap. Germline lookup yields CDR1 SGHRS and CDR2 YFSETQ. In nucleotides, the CDR3 is TGCGCCAGCAGCTTGGACAGGAATTACAATGAGCAGTTCTTC. Its translation is CASSLDRNYNEQFF.

The chain has TRBV4-3 and TRBJ2-1; 9 bases agree with TRBD2. Germline V gives CDR1 LGHNA, CDR2 YSLEER. The V and J ends lost 5 bases and 10 bases, in that order; junction bases with no gene match: 6. This CDR3 is built from 13 residues. CDR3 sequence (DNA): TGCGCCAGCAGCTTCCGGACTAGCGACGAGCAGTTCTTC. As protein: CASSFRTSDEQFF.

This clonotype was seen only a few times. The CDR3 loop is CASSRVGGYNEKLFF. CDR3 in DNA: TGTGCCAGCAGCCGCGTAGGTGGATATAATGAAAAACTGTTTTTT. The chain carries TRBV7-2 and TRBJ1-4; D is unresolved. CDR3 length: 15 residues. Trimming took 5 bases from V and 4 from J, leaving 14 bases between them. CDR1 is SGHTA and CDR2 is FQGNSA in the germline V gene.

This clonotype was detected a few times. This chain joins TRBV2 and TRBJ2-5; TRBD1 aligns across 9 bases. Germline-derived CDR1 and CDR2 are SNHLY and FYNNEI. There are 15 residues in the CDR3. V dropped 7 bases and J dropped 3; count of bases not matched to a gene: 9. CDR3 in amino acids: CASNSNRGREETQYF. In DNA, the CDR3 is TGTGCCAGCAACTCTAACAGGGGGCGGGAAGAGACCCAGTACTTC.

V is TRBV15 and J is TRBJ1-2; a weak D match, TRBD1 (6 bases). V lost 5 bases and J 6 bases, leaving 22 bases between the germline ends. There are 16 residues in the CDR3. CDR1 is LNHNV and CDR2 is YYDKDF in the germline V gene (reference sequence). CDR3 region: CATSLQWTVTDHGYTF. In DNA, the CDR3 is TGTGCCACCAGCCTACAATGGACAGTCACGGATCATGGCTACACCTTC.

This rearrangement joins TRBV14 to TRBJ2-1; 11 positions agree with TRBD2. V gave up 8 bases and J gave up 8 bases; unmatched junction bases: 5. Germline V gene data show CDR1 as SGHDN and CDR2 as FVKESK. The CDR3 runs 13 residues. CDR3 nucleotides: TGTGCCAGCCGCGGGACTAGCGGTTATGAGCAGTTCTTC. Protein sequence: CASRGTSGYEQFF.

The chain recombines TRBV10-3 with TRBJ2-3, with D uncertain. Germline V gene sequence: CDR1 ENHRY, CDR2 SYGVKD. This CDR3 spans 12 amino acids. V lost 0 bases and J lost 6, with 4 bases in between. The CDR3 here is CAISESADTQYF. The CDR3 region has the DNA TGTGCCATCAGTGAGTCGGCTGATACGCAGTATTTT.

This clonotype was found a few times. V and J are TRBV20-1 and TRBJ1-1, with a possible D match to TRBD1 (6 bases). V was pared by 3 bases and J by 0 bases, with 11 bases between. CDR3 size: 14 residues. Germline V lookup: CDR1 DFQATT, CDR2 SNEGSKA (reference sequence). Here the CDR3 DNA reads TGCAGTGCTAGGTTACAGGGCATGAACACTGAAGCTTTCTTT. The encoded protein is CSARLQGMNTEAFF.

This chain uses TRBV10-3 with TRBJ2-3; 8 positions match TRBD1. The CDR3 contains 14 residues. Looked up from germline, CDR1 is ENHRY and CDR2 is SYGVKD. V trimming: 3 bases; J trimming: 8 bases; junction bases outside the gene matches: 7. The CDR3 sequence: CAISEPATGATQYF. CDR3 nucleotides: TGTGCCATCAGTGAACCCGCGACAGGGGCTACGCAGTATTTT.

This clonotype was recorded a few times. The V and J genes are TRBV11-1 and TRBJ2-5; possibly TRBD2 for D (5 bases). This CDR3 comprises 18 residues. CDR1 SGHAT and CDR2 FQDESV come from the germline V gene (reference sequence). The V and J ends lost 1 base and 3 bases respectively, with 21 bases between them. In DNA form, the CDR3 reads TGTGCCAGCAGCTTAGGCACGAGTAGGAGCGGATACAAAGAGACCCAGTACTTC. Residues: CASSLGTSRSGYKETQYF.

This rearrangement joins TRBV3-1 to TRBJ1-6; possible D gene TRBD1, 6 bases. The CDR3 has 15 residues. V was shortened by 2 bases and J by 4 bases, with 9 bases between the two germline ends. Germline CDR1 and CDR2: LGHDT and YNNKEL (reference sequence). The CDR3 spells CASSQLQGYNSPLHF. In DNA, the CDR3 is TGTGCCAGCAGCCAATTACAGGGTTATAATTCACCCCTCCACTTT.

This clonotype was recorded a few times. The rearrangement uses TRBV5-1 and TRBJ1-2; 7 positions match TRBD1. The CDR3 runs 14 residues. V was pared by 0 bases and J by 2 bases, with 1 base of the junction left unmatched. The germline V gene has CDR1 SGHRS and CDR2 YFSETQ. The CDR3 region has the DNA TGCGCCAGCAGCTTGGGGACAGGCAACTATGGCTACACCTTC. It is translated as CASSLGTGNYGYTF.